The clone carrying this T cell receptor beta chain was observed once. Its antigen is not identified. This CDR3 spans 14 amino acids. Germline V lookup: CDR1 MGHRA, CDR2 YSYEKL. V was shortened by 0 bases and J by 7 bases, with 12 bases between the two germline ends. The data derive from a study of shared clonotypes between healthy human individuals. Healthy adults negative for HIV, lacking recent acute infections or vaccinations, served as donors. The split of CD4+ cells yielded CD45RA+ naive and CD45RA-negative memory subsets. Overall study findings and caveats: Sharing of clonotypes among donors was expected to vary with sequencing depth.

Each PCR replicate from the sorted subsets contained 150 to 200 ng DNA, which is some 32,000 T cell genomes. Sequencing used immunoSEQ multiplex PCR; TCRdb keeps in-frame clones, though not all of them. The sample contains millions of clones, just over 90% of which appear only once. Sequenced material: naive CD4+ T cells sorted from blood. The subset was: CD45RA+ positively selected. The chain links TRBV4-1 to TRBJ2-5; D not resolved. The clonotype was recovered from a man younger than 35 in good health. In DNA, the CDR3 is TGCGCCAGCAGCCAAGACGAACTGGCGAGGACCCAGTACTTC. Residues: CASSQDELARTQYF.